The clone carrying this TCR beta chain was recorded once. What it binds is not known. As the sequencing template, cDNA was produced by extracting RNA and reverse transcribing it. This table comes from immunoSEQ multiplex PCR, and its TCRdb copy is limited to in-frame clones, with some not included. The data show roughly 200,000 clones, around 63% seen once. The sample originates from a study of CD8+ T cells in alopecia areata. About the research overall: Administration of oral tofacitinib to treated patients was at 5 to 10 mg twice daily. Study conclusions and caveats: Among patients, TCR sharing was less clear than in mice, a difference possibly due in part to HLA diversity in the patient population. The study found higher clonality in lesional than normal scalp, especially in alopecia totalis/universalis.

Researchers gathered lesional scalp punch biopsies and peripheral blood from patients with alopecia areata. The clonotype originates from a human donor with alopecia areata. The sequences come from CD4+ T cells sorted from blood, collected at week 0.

CDR3 region: CASMKSHSSNSPLHF. The CDR3 DNA is TGCGCCAGCATGAAGAGCCACTCCTCGAATTCACCCCTCCACTTT. The J gene is TRBJ1-6, the V gene TRBV4-3; D unresolved. The germline V gene encodes CDR1 LGHNA and CDR2 YSLEER. V lost 7 bases, J lost 7 bases, and 17 bases lay in between. The CDR3 contains 15 residues.